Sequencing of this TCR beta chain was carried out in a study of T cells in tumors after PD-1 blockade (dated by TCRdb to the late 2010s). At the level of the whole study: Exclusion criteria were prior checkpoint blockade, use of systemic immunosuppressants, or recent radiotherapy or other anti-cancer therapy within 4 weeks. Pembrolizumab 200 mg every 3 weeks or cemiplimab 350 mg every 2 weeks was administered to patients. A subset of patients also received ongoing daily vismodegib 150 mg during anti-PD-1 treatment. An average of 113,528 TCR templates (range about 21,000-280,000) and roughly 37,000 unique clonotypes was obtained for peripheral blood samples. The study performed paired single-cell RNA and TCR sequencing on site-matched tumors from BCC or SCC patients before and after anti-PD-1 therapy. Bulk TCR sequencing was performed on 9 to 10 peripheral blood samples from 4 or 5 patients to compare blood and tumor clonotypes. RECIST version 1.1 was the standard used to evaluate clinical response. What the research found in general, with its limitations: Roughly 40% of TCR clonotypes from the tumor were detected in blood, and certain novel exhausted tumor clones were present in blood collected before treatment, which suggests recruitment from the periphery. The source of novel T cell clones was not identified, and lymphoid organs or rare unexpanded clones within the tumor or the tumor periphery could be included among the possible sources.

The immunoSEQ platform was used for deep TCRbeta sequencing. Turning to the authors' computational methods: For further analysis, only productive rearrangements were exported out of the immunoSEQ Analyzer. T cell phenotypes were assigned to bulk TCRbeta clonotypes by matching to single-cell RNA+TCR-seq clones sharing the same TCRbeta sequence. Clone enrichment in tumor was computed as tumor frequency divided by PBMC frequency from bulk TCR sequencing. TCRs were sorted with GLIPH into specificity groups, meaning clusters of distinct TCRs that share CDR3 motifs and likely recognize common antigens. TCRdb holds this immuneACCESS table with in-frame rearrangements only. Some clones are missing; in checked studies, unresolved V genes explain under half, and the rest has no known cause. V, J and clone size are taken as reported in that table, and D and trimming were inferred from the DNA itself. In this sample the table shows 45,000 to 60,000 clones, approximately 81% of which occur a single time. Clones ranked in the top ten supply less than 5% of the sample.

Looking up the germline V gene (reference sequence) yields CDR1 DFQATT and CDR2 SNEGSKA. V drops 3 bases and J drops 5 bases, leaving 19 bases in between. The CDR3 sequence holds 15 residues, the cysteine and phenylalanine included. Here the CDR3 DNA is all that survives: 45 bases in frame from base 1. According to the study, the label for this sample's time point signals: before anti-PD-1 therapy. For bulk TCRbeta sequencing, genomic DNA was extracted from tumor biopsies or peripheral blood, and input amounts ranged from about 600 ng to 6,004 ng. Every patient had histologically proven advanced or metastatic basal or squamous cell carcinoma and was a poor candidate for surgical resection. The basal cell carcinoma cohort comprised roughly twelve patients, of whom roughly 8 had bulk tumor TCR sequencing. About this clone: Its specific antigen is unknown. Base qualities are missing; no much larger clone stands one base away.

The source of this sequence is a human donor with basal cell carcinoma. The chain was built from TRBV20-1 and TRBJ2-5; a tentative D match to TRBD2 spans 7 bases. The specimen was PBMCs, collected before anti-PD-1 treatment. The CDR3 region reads CSASPSKGGPETQYF. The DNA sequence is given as TGCAGTGCTAGTCCCTCAAAGGGGGGGCCCGAGACCCAGTACTTC.